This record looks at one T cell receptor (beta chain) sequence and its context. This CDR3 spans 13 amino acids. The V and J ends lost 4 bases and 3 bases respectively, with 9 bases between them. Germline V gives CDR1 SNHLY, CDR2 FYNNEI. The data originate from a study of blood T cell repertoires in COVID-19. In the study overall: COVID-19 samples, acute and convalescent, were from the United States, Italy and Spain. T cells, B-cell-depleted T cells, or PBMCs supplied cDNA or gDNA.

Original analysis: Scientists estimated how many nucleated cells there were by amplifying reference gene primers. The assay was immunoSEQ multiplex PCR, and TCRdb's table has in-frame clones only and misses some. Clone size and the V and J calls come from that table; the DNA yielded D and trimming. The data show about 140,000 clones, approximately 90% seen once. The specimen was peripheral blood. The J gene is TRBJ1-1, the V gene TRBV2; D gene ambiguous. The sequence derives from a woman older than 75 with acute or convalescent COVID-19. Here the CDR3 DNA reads TGTGCCAGCAGTGGTTGGCAGGACACTGAAGCTTTCTTT. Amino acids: CASSGWQDTEAFF.